The rows below give T cell receptor beta chains drawn from one sample of a study of radiation and T cells in renal cell carcinoma. The assay was immunoSEQ multiplex PCR, and TCRdb's table has in-frame clones only and misses some. The sample yields approximately 140,000 clones, about nine tenths seen once. The sample here was blood, taken from a patient whose treatment included radiotherapy and nephrectomy. These receptor sequences come from a woman in her seventies with renal cell carcinoma. The CDR3 runs from the conserved cysteine through the conserved F or W. Each record gives: J gene, V gene, D gene, clone size, CDR3 DNA, CDR3 protein. The D gene is left open where the match is weak. Clone size is given for some rows only: seen once, a few or many times, or a class if the clone is expanded.

>TRBJ1-6|TRBV9|.|few
TGTGCCAGCAGCCCTACCGCGGGGGGTGGTTCACCCCTCCACTTT
CASSPTAGGGSPLHF
>TRBJ1-6|TRBV7-2|TRBD1|.
TGTGCCAGCAGCCAGGGGGTGGGGGTTTCACCCCTCCACTTT
CASSQGVGVSPLHF
>TRBJ2-3|TRBV11-2|.|.
TGTGCCAGCAGCACCTGGGATACGCAGTATTTT
CASSTWDTQYF
>TRBJ2-6|TRBV29-1|.|.
TGCAGCGTTGAAGGGATAAGGGGCTCTGGGGCCAACGTCCTGACTTTC
CSVEGIRGSGANVLTF
>TRBJ2-3|TRBV7-2|TRBD2|.
TGTGCCAGCAGCCCCCACGCACTAGCGGGGGCCAATACGCAGTATTTT
CASSPHALAGANTQYF
>TRBJ1-1|TRBV6-1|.|.
TGTGCCAGCAGTGAAACTTGGCAGGGCCACACTGAAGCTTTCTTT
CASSETWQGHTEAFF
>TRBJ1-2|TRBV29-1|.|.
TGCAGCGTTCAGTCCGGGGGCGGCTATGGCTACACCTTC
CSVQSGGGYGYTF
>TRBJ2-3|TRBV5-1|.|.
TGCGCCAGCAGCTTGAGACAGGAGGGGGCCACAGATACGCAGTATTTT
CASSLRQEGATDTQYF
>TRBJ2-7|TRBV11-3|.|.
TGTGCCAGCAGCTTAGCCGTCGGAAAGAACAGGTACGAGCAGTACTTC
CASSLAVGKNRYEQYF
>TRBJ1-6|TRBV14|TRBD1|few
TGTGCCAGCAGCCCCGGGACAGTTTCACCCCTCCACTTT
CASSPGTVSPLHF
>TRBJ2-1|TRBV7-9|.|.
TGTGCCAGCAGCAGACTAGTGGGAGGCAATGAGCAGTTCTTC
CASSRLVGGNEQFF
>TRBJ2-3|TRBV6-6|TRBD1|.
TGTGCCAGCAGCTACGGACAGGGGGCGCCCCGAGATACGCAGTATTTT
CASSYGQGAPRDTQYF
>TRBJ1-1|TRBV30|.|.
TGTGCCTGGAGTAGGGAACAGACCAACACTGAAGCTTTCTTT
CAWSREQTNTEAFF
>TRBJ2-3|TRBV20-1|.|.
TGCAGTGCCCCCCCAGGGGATACGCAGTATTTT
CSAPPGDTQYF
>TRBJ2-2|TRBV6-5|TRBD2|.
TGTGCCAGCAGTTACTCTGGTACAGCGGGGACCGGGGAGCTGTTTTTT
CASSYSGTAGTGELFF
>TRBJ2-2|TRBV7-9|.|.
TGTGCCAGCAGCTTAGACAAGGGCGGGGAGCTGTTTTTT
CASSLDKGGELFF
>TRBJ2-7|TRBV28|.|.
TGTGCCAGCACCCAGGGGACCCACTCCTACGAGCAGTACTTC
CASTQGTHSYEQYF
>TRBJ1-3|TRBV15|TRBD1|.
TGTGCCACCAGCAGAGCCTCTGGACAGGGTTGGGGAAACACCATATATTTT
CATSRASGQGWGNTIYF
>TRBJ1-3|TRBV5-4|.|once
TGTGCCAGCAGCTTGGCGGGGGGGGCAGGAAACACCATATATTTT
CASSLAGGAGNTIYF
>TRBJ2-1|TRBV2|.|.
TGTGCCAGCAGTGAAGAAGGGGATATCTACAATGAGCAGTTCTTC
CASSEEGDIYNEQFF
>TRBJ1-1|TRBV7-6|.|.
TGTGCCAGCAGCCTCCTTAGGAGGGGCACTGAAGCTTTCTTT
CASSLLRRGTEAFF
>TRBJ1-1|TRBV14|.|.
TGTGCCAGCAGCAAAGGGGCGGTGAACACTGAAGCTTTCTTT
CASSKGAVNTEAFF
>TRBJ1-1|TRBV5-1|.|.
TGCGCCAGCAGCTTGAATCCTGGGGGCACTGAAGCTTTCTTT
CASSLNPGGTEAFF
>TRBJ1-2|TRBV6-1|TRBD1|.
TGTGCCAGCAGTAACAGGGGGCAGGGCTATGGCTACACCTTC
CASSNRGQGYGYTF
>TRBJ1-5|TRBV7-2|.|.
TGTGCCAGCAGCTTAGCTAAGGGGGGGAAAGGCAATCAGCCCCAGCATTTT
CASSLAKGGKGNQPQHF
>TRBJ1-1|TRBV5-4|.|.
TGTGCCAGCAGCTTGGTAGATGAAACTGAAGCTTTCTTT
CASSLVDETEAFF
>TRBJ1-2|TRBV4-3|TRBD1|.
TGCGCCAGCAGCCCGGGGGGCCTCCAGGGGGCGCGGAACTATGGCTACACCTTC
CASSPGGLQGARNYGYTF
>TRBJ2-4|TRBV15|.|.
TGTGCCACCAGCCTAACCGGCAGGGTAAGAGGGTACTTC
CATSLTGRVRGYF
>TRBJ1-2|TRBV6-6|.|.
TGTGCCAGCCGGGAGTTGGGCTACACCTTC
CASRELGYTF
>TRBJ1-5|TRBV27|.|.
TGTGCCAGCAGTTCCCGAGGGGATCAGCCCCAGCATTTT
CASSSRGDQPQHF
>TRBJ2-7|TRBV5-1|TRBD2|.
TGCGCCAGCAGCTGGAGTTTAGCGGGGGGTTCCTACGAGCAGTACTTC
CASSWSLAGGSYEQYF
>TRBJ2-3|TRBV2|TRBD2|.
TGTGCCAGCAGTCTGACTAGCGGAGGCACAGATACGCAGTATTTT
CASSLTSGGTDTQYF
>TRBJ2-7|TRBV5-1|TRBD1|.
TGCGCCAGCAGCTTGGAAACTTTGGGACAGGGGAACTACGAGCAGTACTTC
CASSLETLGQGNYEQYF
>TRBJ1-1|TRBV2|.|few
TGTGCCAGCAGTGGGACAGTTACGAACACTGAAGCTTTCTTT
CASSGTVTNTEAFF
>TRBJ1-6|TRBV7-2|.|.
TGTGCCAGCAGCGGAAGGGAGAATTCACCCCTCCACTTT
CASSGRENSPLHF
>TRBJ1-5|TRBV9|.|.
TGTGCCAGCAGCGTAGGGGAGGGTAGGGCACAGCCCCAGCATTTT
CASSVGEGRAQPQHF
>TRBJ2-1|TRBV11-3|.|.
TGTGCCAGCAGCTCAACCGGAAGGGGCGTACAGTGGAATGAGCAGTTCTTC
CASSSTGRGVQWNEQFF
>TRBJ2-3|TRBV7-7|TRBD2|.
TGTGCTAGCAGCTTACGGACTAGCGGGGGGGCAGATACGCAGTATTTT
CASSLRTSGGADTQYF
>TRBJ1-1|TRBV6-5|.|once
TGTGCCAGCACCTGGGGAGGGAGAGGGAACACTGAAGCTTTCTTT
CASTWGGRGNTEAFF
>TRBJ2-1|TRBV15|.|.
TGTGCCACCAGCAGAGGCGGGACAGTCCATGAGCAGTTCTTC
CATSRGGTVHEQFF